This is a list of T cell receptor beta chains from one sample in a study of T cell responses to AZD1222 COVID-19 vaccine. Repertoires were generated with immunoSEQ multiplex PCR, while TCRdb's copy carries only in-frame clones and drops some. Found here are tens of thousands of clones, roughly 87% of them singletons; the top ten hold about 2.2%. Sequenced material: peripheral blood, taken on day 0 of AZD1222 vaccination. All receptors come from an adult in good health. CDR3s include the opening cysteine and the closing phenylalanine or tryptophan. Each record gives: J gene, D gene, clone size, V gene, CDR3 protein, CDR3 DNA. D genes are given only for firm matches. Not every row has a clone size; where given, it reads once, few, many or a size class.

J gene: TRBJ2-1
D gene: NA
clone size: once
V gene: TRBV3-1/TRBV3-2
CDR3 protein: CASSRRNNEQFF
CDR3 DNA: TGTGCCAGCAGCCGTAGGAACAATGAGCAGTTCTTC

J gene: TRBJ2-3
D gene: TRBD2
clone size: NA
V gene: TRBV6-5
CDR3 protein: CASRSGLAGTDTQYF
CDR3 DNA: TGTGCCAGCAGATCCGGACTAGCAGGAACAGATACGCAGTATTTT

J gene: TRBJ2-1
D gene: NA
clone size: NA
V gene: TRBV19
CDR3 protein: CASSERLGEQFF
CDR3 DNA: TGTGCCAGTAGTGAAAGACTAGGTGAGCAGTTCTTC

J gene: TRBJ1-2
D gene: NA
clone size: NA
V gene: TRBV7-2
CDR3 protein: CASSLAAQTGGFGPYGYTF
CDR3 DNA: TGTGCCAGCAGCTTAGCGGCGCAAACCGGGGGATTTGGACCTTATGGCTACACCTTC

J gene: TRBJ1-1
D gene: TRBD1
clone size: NA
V gene: TRBV19
CDR3 protein: CATSINRQGASEAFF
CDR3 DNA: TGTGCCACCAGTATAAACCGGCAGGGGGCTAGTGAAGCTTTCTTT

J gene: TRBJ1-5
D gene: NA
clone size: NA
V gene: TRBV7-8
CDR3 protein: CASSLGQSADQPQHF
CDR3 DNA: TGTGCCAGCAGCTTAGGCCAAAGCGCCGATCAGCCCCAGCATTTT

J gene: TRBJ2-7
D gene: TRBD2
clone size: NA
V gene: TRBV18
CDR3 protein: CASSPPPSGSRVEQYF
CDR3 DNA: TGTGCCAGCTCACCACCCCCTAGCGGGAGCAGGGTCGAGCAGTACTTC

J gene: TRBJ1-3
D gene: NA
clone size: NA
V gene: TRBV6-2/TRBV6-3
CDR3 protein: CASSYATHGGNTIYF
CDR3 DNA: TGTGCCAGCAGTTACGCGACGCACGGTGGAAACACCATATATTTT

J gene: TRBJ2-1
D gene: TRBD2
clone size: once
V gene: TRBV2
CDR3 protein: CASSEGLAGDYNEQFF
CDR3 DNA: TGTGCCAGCAGTGAAGGCCTAGCGGGAGACTACAATGAGCAGTTCTTC

J gene: TRBJ2-7
D gene: TRBD2
clone size: NA
V gene: TRBV4-3
CDR3 protein: CASSQEAGRDREQYF
CDR3 DNA: TGCGCCAGCAGCCAAGAGGCAGGGAGGGATCGCGAGCAGTACTTC

J gene: TRBJ2-3
D gene: NA
clone size: NA
V gene: TRBV3-1/TRBV3-2
CDR3 protein: CASSHAGLTDTQYF
CDR3 DNA: TGTGCCAGCAGCCATGCAGGTCTCACAGATACGCAGTATTTT

J gene: TRBJ2-2
D gene: TRBD1
clone size: NA
V gene: TRBV27
CDR3 protein: CASSLGQGSGGELFF
CDR3 DNA: TGTGCCAGCAGTTTAGGACAGGGAAGTGGCGGGGAGCTGTTTTTT

J gene: TRBJ2-2
D gene: TRBD2
clone size: once
V gene: TRBV14
CDR3 protein: CASSQVVLAGDTGELFF
CDR3 DNA: TGTGCCAGCAGCCAAGTTGTCTTAGCGGGGGATACCGGGGAGCTGTTTTTT

J gene: TRBJ1-5
D gene: NA
clone size: NA
V gene: TRBV19
CDR3 protein: CASSLTPGANQPQHF
CDR3 DNA: TGTGCCAGTAGTCTGACCCCAGGGGCAAATCAGCCCCAGCATTTT

J gene: TRBJ1-1
D gene: NA
clone size: NA
V gene: TRBV5-1
CDR3 protein: CASKGGLTEAFF
CDR3 DNA: TGCGCCAGCAAGGGGGGGCTGACTGAAGCTTTCTTT

J gene: TRBJ2-5
D gene: NA
clone size: once
V gene: TRBV5-1
CDR3 protein: CASSLARGQETQYF
CDR3 DNA: TGCGCCAGCAGCTTGGCTAGAGGGCAAGAGACCCAGTACTTC